The TCR beta chain described here comes from a study of T-cell reconstitution after alpha-beta-depleted transplantation in children. This clonotype was picked up a small number of times. The target antigen is unknown. The germline gives CDR1 MNHEY, CDR2 SMNVEV (reference sequence). The CDR3 is 17 residues long. J lost 3 bases, V lost 7 bases, and 15 bases had no gene match. Notes on the study in general: After one year, T-cell counts and TCRbeta diversity mostly came from new T cells. At day 60, the high TCRbeta diversity found in some patients originated from recipient T cells and thymic progenitors that had survived. Several hundred graft clones that had expanded were reportedly the source of alpha-beta T cells about two months after transplant.

The authors prepared the TCRbeta library with unique molecular identifiers. TCRdb re-called the PCR reads through MiXCR, storing one row per CDR3 protein. The table shows some 300,000 distinct CDR3 sequences, with 6% to 10% occurring only once. Here the sequenced sample was peripheral blood, taken 360 days after TCRalphabeta/CD19-depleted stem cell transplant. The TCR originated in a female patient aged 2 to 10 who had a stem cell transplant for Fanconi anemia, so the T cells may come from the graft donor. The J gene is TRBJ2-3, the V gene TRBV27; 8 bases agree with TRBD1. CDR3 DNA sequence: TGTGCCAGCATTATTACGTCGGCAGGGGGCGCGACAGATACGCAGTATTTT. This gives the protein CASIITSAGGATDTQYF.